This TCR beta chain derives from a study of shared clonotypes between healthy human individuals. Study conclusions and caveats: Clonotypes which were not shared had lower generation probabilities than clonotypes that all four donors shared. Sharing across four donors was highest in naive CD4 (around 5%) and lowest in memory CD8 (roughly 0.4%).

As for this clone: Antigen: not known.

Unmatched junction bases numbered 13, after V lost 4 bases and J lost 5 bases. CDR3 length: 18 amino acids. Germline-derived CDR1 and CDR2 are SGHAT and FQNNGV. From CD4+ cells came CD45RA+ naive and CD45RA-negative memory subsets. Authors' analysis steps: For the immunoSEQ data, sequences were junction-only without quality scores, so filtering differed. The method was immunoSEQ multiplex PCR; TCRdb's version includes in-frame clones alone and lacks a portion of them. That table is the source of V, J and clone size, and D and trimming were worked out from the DNA. The sample lists 1.4 million to 1.5 million clones; roughly 96% were seen once.

The sequenced material came from naive CD4+ T cells sorted from blood. Indicated subset: CD45RA+ positively selected. The TCR was taken from a man aged 25-45 years in good health. The genes are TRBV11-2 and TRBJ2-4, with 11 bases aligning to TRBD2. CDR3 in DNA: TGTGCCAGCAGCTCAATCGCCCGGGGTAGCGGGAGGGAAAACATTCAGTACTTC. It translates to CASSSIARGSGRENIQYF.